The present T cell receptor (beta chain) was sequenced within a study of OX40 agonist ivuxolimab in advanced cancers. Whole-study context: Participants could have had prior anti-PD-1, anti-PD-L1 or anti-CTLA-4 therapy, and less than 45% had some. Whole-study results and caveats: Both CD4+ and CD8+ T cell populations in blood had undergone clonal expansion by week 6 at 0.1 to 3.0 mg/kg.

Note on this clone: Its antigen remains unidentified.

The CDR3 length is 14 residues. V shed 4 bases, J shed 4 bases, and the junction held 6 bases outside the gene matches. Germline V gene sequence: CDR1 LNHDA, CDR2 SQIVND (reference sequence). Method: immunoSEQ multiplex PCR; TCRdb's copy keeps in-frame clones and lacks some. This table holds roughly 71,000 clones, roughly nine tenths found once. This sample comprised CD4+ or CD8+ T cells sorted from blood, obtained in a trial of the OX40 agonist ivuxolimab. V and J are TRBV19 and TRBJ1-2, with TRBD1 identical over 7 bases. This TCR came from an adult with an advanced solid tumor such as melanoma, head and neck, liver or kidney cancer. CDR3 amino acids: CASSTTGQGYGYTF. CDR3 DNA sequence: TGTGCCAGTAGTACGACAGGGCAGGGCTATGGCTACACCTTC.